Sequencing of this T cell receptor (beta chain) was carried out in a study of Graves' ophthalmopathy and Graves' hyperthyroidism. Study outcomes and limitations: The model predicted ophthalmopathy progression with 60% to 71% sensitivity and around 72% specificity. Most thyroid clonotypes expanded beyond 0.001 frequency were also found in blood.

The CDR3 spans 14 residues. Per the germline V gene, CDR1 is SGHRS and CDR2 is YFSETQ. V shed 4 bases and J shed 0 bases, with 10 bases lying between them. RNA transcripts yielded amplified TCR beta CDR3 regions. The authors performed first-round RT-PCR with HTBI primers and then a second-round multiplex PCR. TCRdb reanalysed the multiplex PCR reads using MiXCR and keeps one entry per CDR3 protein. The sample includes about 410,000 distinct CDR3 sequences, around 20% of them seen just once. Ophthalmopathy was moderately-to-severely active, CAS at least 3, NOSPECS at least 4, lasting under 3 months. A volume of approximately 10 ml of fresh peripheral blood supplied the PBMCs. This clonotype was detected ten times or more. Antigen: not known.

The chain joins TRBV5-1 to TRBJ1-1, with D hard to call. The TCR was taken from a young woman with Graves' ophthalmopathy. The material sequenced was peripheral blood. The CDR3 DNA reads as TGCGCCAGCAGCGGGCAAGGATTGAACACTGAAGCTTTCTTT. This codes for CASSGQGLNTEAFF.